The 29 T cell receptor beta chains presented below share a single source sample, sequenced in a study of shared clonotypes between healthy human individuals. Data came from immunoSEQ multiplex PCR; TCRdb stores just in-frame clones and leaves some out. The table lists hundreds of thousands of clones, roughly 83% of them singletons. The sample taken for sequencing was PBMCs. Receptors originate from a woman aged 35 to 49 in good health. Some clones in this sample may be carry-over from other donors' samples.

This clone was counted only a few times. The chain uses TRBV7-2 and TRBJ2-1; 11 nucleotides line up with TRBD2. The V and J ends lost 5 bases and 1 base, in that order; junction bases with no gene match: 7. CDR1 and CDR2 (germline): SGHTA, FQGNSA. There are 17 residues in the CDR3. This CDR3 reads CASSLVAGGPSYNEQFF. CDR3 bases: TGTGCCAGCAGCCTCGTAGCGGGAGGGCCTTCCTACAATGAGCAGTTCTTC.

This clone has a handful of counts. This chain joins TRBV19 and TRBJ2-5; D gene uncertain. Germline CDR1 LNHDA, CDR2 SQIVND (reference sequence). V was clipped by 3 bases and J by 2 bases, with 7 bases between them. The CDR3 extends over 13 amino acids. CDR3 DNA: TGTGCCAGTAGTATGGCAGTACAAGAGACCCAGTACTTC. This codes for CASSMAVQETQYF.

V usage is TRBV5-6 and J usage is TRBJ2-2, with 8 bases fitting TRBD2. This CDR3 is 15 amino acids long. CDR1 SGHDT and CDR2 YYEEEE come from the germline V gene. V shed 4 bases, J shed 5 bases, and the junction held 7 bases outside the gene matches. CDR3 bases: TGTGCCAGCAGCCATCGGGAGGGCCGGACCGGGGAGCTGTTTTTT. Translated: CASSHREGRTGELFF.

The chain combines TRBV7-3 with TRBJ2-4; D is unresolved. CDR3 length: 10 amino acids. Between the trimmed V and J ends, which lost 8 bases and 4 bases, there was a span of 3 bases. The germline gives CDR1 SGHTA, CDR2 FQGTGA. As DNA, the CDR3 is TGTGCCAGCCCGAAAAACATTCAGTACTTC. Translating gives CASPKNIQYF.

This sequence joins TRBV10-2 and TRBJ2-2; D could derive from TRBD1 or TRBD2 (7 bases each). The V end was cut by 6 bases, the J end by 3 bases, with 11 bases between. The germline gives CDR1 WSHSY, CDR2 SAAADI. The CDR3 totals 14 residues. The CDR3 DNA reads TGCGCCAGCAGACAGGGGAGGGACACCGGGGAGCTGTTTTTT. It is translated as CASRQGRDTGELFF.

The V gene is TRBV2, the J gene TRBJ2-5; TRBD1 matches at 10 bases. The J call may not be correct, given that the DNA end is closer to TRBJ2-7. CDR1 is SNHLY and CDR2 is FYNNEI in the germline V gene. The CDR3 extends over 14 amino acids. CDR3 sequence (DNA): TGTGCCAGCACAGGACAGGGGGTCCCCTACGAGCAGTACTTC. Amino acids: CASTGQGVPYEQYF.

V and J are TRBV5-1 and TRBJ2-5; 7 bases agree with TRBD2. This CDR3 is 14 amino acids long. Germline loops: CDR1 SGHRS, CDR2 YFSETQ. The junction had 8 bases not matched to a gene; V was cut back by 4 bases and J by 5 bases. CDR3 sequence: CASSPIAGSETQYF. CDR3 nucleotides: TGCGCCAGCAGCCCCATAGCGGGTTCTGAGACCCAGTACTTC.

V and J are TRBV7-8 and TRBJ1-2; TRBD1 matches 8 bases. Unmatched junction bases numbered 10, after V lost 5 bases and J lost 8 bases. Germline V CDR1 and CDR2: SGHVS, FQNEAQ. The CDR3 contains 14 residues. The CDR3 DNA sequence: TGTGCCAGCAGCGATCAGGGGGCGGTGAGGGGCTACACCTTC. Its translation is CASSDQGAVRGYTF.

This chain connects TRBV5-6 to TRBJ2-5; D assignment may be TRBD1 or TRBD2 (5 bases each). The germline V gene has CDR1 SGHDT and CDR2 YYEEEE. This CDR3 spans 18 amino acids. The germline V and J ends were trimmed by 4 bases and 2 bases, with 24 bases remaining between them. The chain's CDR3 is CASSPSRVDWSRQETQYF. The CDR3 DNA is TGTGCCAGCAGCCCCAGCAGGGTGGACTGGAGCCGGCAAGAGACCCAGTACTTC.

V gene TRBV29-1 combines with J gene TRBJ1-3; D gene uncertain. The CDR3 covers 13 residues. Trimming removed 3 bases from V and 2 bases from J, with 8 bases in between. Germline-derived CDR1 and CDR2 are SQVTM and ANQGSEA. The CDR3 spells CSVEQTAGNTIYF. In nucleotides, the CDR3 is TGCAGCGTTGAGCAGACTGCTGGAAACACCATATATTTT.

In its sample, this clone was seen a few times. The chain carries TRBV5-6 and TRBJ2-5; 9 bases map to TRBD2. Germline V gene sequence: CDR1 SGHDT, CDR2 YYEEEE. Trimming cost V 4 bases and J 5 bases; bases outside gene matches: 6. This CDR3 has 14 residues. The CDR3 protein is CASSPLAGRETQYF. For the CDR3, the DNA is TGTGCCAGCAGCCCCCTAGCGGGGCGGGAGACCCAGTACTTC.

This clone has a handful of counts. This chain joins TRBV2 and TRBJ2-1; 7 bases are shared with TRBD2. This CDR3 has 13 amino acids. Trimming at V came to 7 bases and at J to 7 bases, leaving 7 bases not matched to a gene. The V gene's germline CDR1 is SNHLY and CDR2 FYNNEI. The CDR3 bases are TGTGCCAGCAATGTGGGAGGGTTAAATGAGCAGTTCTTC. Translated: CASNVGGLNEQFF.

The chain employs TRBV6-5 and TRBJ2-3; 7 bases match TRBD2. CDR3 length equals 14 residues. V lost 6 bases to trimming and J lost 3 bases; unmatched junction nucleotides: 6. The germline CDR1 and CDR2 sequences are MNHEY and SVGAGI. The CDR3 DNA follows: TGTGCCAGCAGGAAGCGGGATGGGACAGATACGCAGTATTTT. Translating gives CASRKRDGTDTQYF.

In this sample, this clone turned up a few times. The V and J genes are TRBV30 and TRBJ2-2, with unresolved D. Deletions cut 2 bases from V and 1 base from J, with 5 bases between. Looked up from germline, CDR1 is GTSNPN and CDR2 is SVGIG (reference sequence). This CDR3 comprises 13 residues. Here the CDR3 DNA reads TGTGCCTGGAGTAAGGGGAACACCGGGGAGCTGTTTTTT. Translation: CAWSKGNTGELFF.

This chain connects TRBV7-3 to TRBJ1-5; D is unresolved. The V gene lost 3 bases and the J gene lost 0 bases, with 6 bases spanning the gap. Germline lookup yields CDR1 SGHTA and CDR2 FQGTGA. This CDR3 has 14 amino acids. The chain's CDR3 is CASSFNNSNQPQHF. The CDR3 coding sequence is TGTGCCAGCAGCTTTAACAATAGCAATCAGCCCCAGCATTTT.

The chain has TRBV4-3 and TRBJ2-1; 16 nucleotides agree with TRBD2. Germline CDR1 LGHNA, CDR2 YSLEER. V was pared by 8 bases and J by 4 bases, with 11 bases of the junction left unmatched. The CDR3 runs to 18 residues. CDR3 DNA: TGCGCCAGCGCGCCGGGACTAGCGGGAGGGCCGGAATACAATGAGCAGTTCTTC. This encodes CASAPGLAGGPEYNEQFF.

The chain links TRBV4-2 to TRBJ2-1; maybe TRBD2 (5 bases). Germline CDR1 LGHNA, CDR2 YNFKEQ. The V gene lost 3 bases and the J gene lost 9 bases, with 9 bases spanning the gap. The CDR3 totals 12 residues. CDR3 protein: CASSQDFGEQFF. The CDR3, as DNA: TGTGCCAGCAGCCAGGACTTCGGTGAGCAGTTCTTC.

Many counts were recorded for this clone. The chain joins TRBV6-4 to TRBJ2-1, with D possibly TRBD2 on 6 matching bases. The ends were cut back, 3 bases at V and 8 bases at J, with 17 bases in the middle. Germline V CDR1 and CDR2: MRHNA, SNTAGT. The length of the CDR3 is 15 residues. The CDR3 loop reads CASSEWVGGRYEQFF. For the CDR3, the DNA is TGTGCCAGCAGTGAATGGGTCGGGGGTCGCTATGAGCAGTTCTTC.

The chain combines TRBV15 with TRBJ2-1; tentative D call: TRBD2 (6 bases). Deletions cut 0 bases from V and 1 base from J, with 16 bases between. Germline-derived CDR1 and CDR2 are LNHNV and YYDKDF (reference sequence). The CDR3 has 18 residues. CDR3 sequence reads: CATSRDRPGSGSYNEQFF. In DNA form, the CDR3 reads TGTGCCACCAGCAGAGATCGCCCAGGCAGCGGGTCCTACAATGAGCAGTTCTTC.

This chain links TRBV6-1 with TRBJ2-3, with 10 bases aligning to TRBD2. V shed 2 bases and J 3 bases; nucleotides not matched to a gene: 5. The CDR3 has 16 amino acids. The germline gives CDR1 MNHNS, CDR2 SASEGT. CDR3 sequence reads: CASSEMGLAPTDTQYF. CDR3 coding DNA: TGTGCCAGCAGTGAAATGGGACTAGCGCCGACAGATACGCAGTATTTT.

This clone occurred a few times. The V and J genes are TRBV2 and TRBJ2-5; possibly TRBD2 for D (5 bases). V was pared by 6 bases and J by 7 bases, with 18 bases between. The CDR3 totals 14 residues. Germline V lookup: CDR1 SNHLY, CDR2 FYNNEI. This CDR3 reads CASSSGIRGGTQYF. The CDR3, as DNA: TGTGCCAGCAGCTCTGGGATCCGCGGAGGGACCCAGTACTTC.

The table lists this clone with a few counts. The V and J genes are TRBV5-1 and TRBJ1-1; a weak D match, TRBD1 (5 bases). Trimming pared 0 bases from V and 1 base from J, leaving 19 bases between. Germline V CDR1 and CDR2: SGHRS, YFSETQ. CDR3 length: 18 residues. Here the CDR3 DNA reads TGCGCCAGCAGCTTGGGGAGGGACCCCCGAACGAGGAACACTGAAGCTTTCTTT. This sequence encodes CASSLGRDPRTRNTEAFF.

CDR3 protein: CSVEDWEGREKLFF. CDR3 in DNA: TGCAGCGTTGAAGATTGGGAGGGTAGGGAAAAACTGTTTTTT. The rearrangement joins TRBV29-1 to TRBJ1-4; D gene unclear. CDR1 and CDR2 from the germline V gene are SQVTM and ANQGSEA. This CDR3 is built from 14 residues. V was trimmed by 0 bases and J by 8 bases, leaving 13 bases between them. The whole variable domain, remainder taken from reference TRBV29-1 and TRBJ1-4, is SAVISQKPSRDICQRGTSLTIQCQVDSQVTMMFWYRQQPGQSLTLIATANQGSEATYESGFVIDKFPISRPNLTFSTLTVSNMSPEDSSIYLCSVEDWEGREKLFFGSGTQLSVL.

The chain is built from TRBV19 and TRBJ2-7, with TRBD1 matching over 10 bases. The junction had 8 bases not matched to a gene; V was cut back by 10 bases and J by 2 bases. CDR3 size: 14 residues. Germline CDR1 reads LNHDA; CDR2 reads SQIVND (reference sequence). CDR3 DNA sequence: TGTGCCACTTCACGGGGACAGGGGACCTACGAGCAGTACTTC. It is translated as CATSRGQGTYEQYF.

In its sample, this clone was seen once. This rearrangement joins TRBV7-9 to TRBJ2-7; D may be TRBD1 or TRBD2 (5 bases each). The germline V and J ends were trimmed by 1 base and 3 bases, with 25 bases remaining between them. There are 19 residues in the CDR3. From germline, CDR1 is SEHNR and CDR2 FQNEAQ (reference sequence). The chain's CDR3 is CASSLVVGEGPGFYYEQYF. The CDR3 DNA sequence: TGTGCCAGCAGCTTAGTGGTGGGAGAGGGGCCCGGCTTCTACTACGAGCAGTACTTC.

The chain uses TRBV30 and TRBJ2-1; possibly TRBD1 for D (6 bases). The V gene lost 5 bases and the J gene lost 6 bases, with 17 bases spanning the gap. This CDR3 is 14 amino acids long. Germline V gene sequence: CDR1 GTSNPN, CDR2 SVGIG (reference sequence). This CDR3 is CAWDTGYRGNEQFF. CDR3 in DNA: TGTGCCTGGGACACAGGGTATAGAGGCAATGAGCAGTTCTTC.

The chain has TRBV23-1 and TRBJ2-5, with 9 bases fitting TRBD2. TRBV23-1 is noted as an ORF with a role that remains uncertain. CDR3 length: 19 residues. V gave up 11 bases and J gave up 4 bases; unmatched junction bases: 26. The DNA for the CDR3 is TGCGCCGGGGTTTGCCCGCGGGAGGGCCTTTTTGGGCGGGCAGAGACCCAGTACTTC. Translating it yields CAGVCPREGLFGRAETQYF.

The chain links TRBV7-6 to TRBJ2-7; no reliable D call. The V gene lost 4 bases and the J gene lost 2 bases, with 21 bases spanning the gap. The CDR3 loop spans 17 amino acids. Per the germline V gene, CDR1 is SGHVS and CDR2 is FNYEAQ. Here the CDR3 reads CASSSNSAPTFPYEQYF. CDR3 nucleotides: TGTGCCAGCAGCTCAAACTCGGCGCCCACCTTCCCCTACGAGCAGTACTTC. Drawing the rest from reference TRBV7-6 and TRBJ2-7, the complete variable domain is GAGVSQSPRYKVTKRGQDVALRCDPISGHVSLYWYRQALGQGPEFLTYFNYEAQQDKSGLPNDRFSAERPEGSISTLTIQRTEQRDSAMYRCASSSNSAPTFPYEQYFGPGTRLTVT.

The count of this clone is one. V gene TRBV19 combines with J gene TRBJ2-7; a weak D match, TRBD1 (5 bases). The germline V gene encodes CDR1 LNHDA and CDR2 SQIVND (reference sequence). Trimming left V 4 bases short and J 5 bases short, with 18 bases between. This CDR3 spans 15 amino acids. CDR3 sequence reads: CASSTTPQGSHEQYF. In DNA form, the CDR3 reads TGTGCCAGTAGTACGACTCCTCAGGGATCCCACGAGCAGTACTTC.